This is a list of T cell receptor beta chains from one sample in a study of T cell changes during pregnancy in multiple sclerosis. The table came from immunoSEQ multiplex PCR; TCRdb's copy has only in-frame clones and leaves some out. The table has under 40,000 clones, about 89% seen once. The sample was CD4+ T cells from peripheral blood mononuclear cells, taken in the third trimester of pregnancy. The receptor source for this set is a female donor in good health, enrolled as a control in a pregnancy study. Both conserved end residues are part of each CDR3. Each record gives: V gene, D gene, J gene, clone size, CDR3 DNA, CDR3 protein. A D gene is named only where the DNA matches it firmly. Clone size is not always given. Where it is, it says once, few, many or a class for expanded clones.

v_call: TRBV15; d_call: TRBD2; j_call: TRBJ2-5; clone_size: .; cdr3_nt: TGTGCCACCAGCAGAGCACTAGCGGGACTTGACCAAGAGACCCAGTACTTC; cdr3_aa: CATSRALAGLDQETQYF
v_call: TRBV18; d_call: .; j_call: TRBJ2-3; clone_size: once; cdr3_nt: TGTGCCAGCTCACCGGTAGGGGCGGCAGATACGCAGTATTTT; cdr3_aa: CASSPVGAADTQYF
v_call: TRBV7-9; d_call: TRBD1; j_call: TRBJ1-1; clone_size: .; cdr3_nt: TGTGCCAGCAGTTTCCGGGACAGGGACACTGAAGCTTTCTTT; cdr3_aa: CASSFRDRDTEAFF
v_call: TRBV19; d_call: .; j_call: TRBJ2-2; clone_size: .; cdr3_nt: TGTGCCAGTAGTATAAGACAGGCGAACACCGGGGAGCTGTTTTTT; cdr3_aa: CASSIRQANTGELFF
v_call: TRBV10-2; d_call: .; j_call: TRBJ2-7; clone_size: .; cdr3_nt: TGCGCCAGCAGTCCTGACAGCTACGAGCAGTACTTC; cdr3_aa: CASSPDSYEQYF
v_call: TRBV19; d_call: .; j_call: TRBJ1-5; clone_size: .; cdr3_nt: TGTGCCAGTAGTCCCCTCAATTTACAGGGTTATCAGCCCCAGCATTTT; cdr3_aa: CASSPLNLQGYQPQHF
v_call: TRBV2; d_call: TRBD2; j_call: TRBJ2-1; clone_size: .; cdr3_nt: TGTGCCAGCAGCCAGACTAGCGGGAGTCTCCGTGAGCAGTTCTTC; cdr3_aa: CASSQTSGSLREQFF
v_call: TRBV18; d_call: .; j_call: TRBJ2-3; clone_size: .; cdr3_nt: TGTGCCAGCTCACCAGCAGCAGATACGCAGTATTTT; cdr3_aa: CASSPAADTQYF
v_call: TRBV21-1; d_call: .; j_call: TRBJ2-7; clone_size: once; cdr3_nt: TGTGCCAGCAGCCTGACAGGGGGCGAGCAGTACTTC; cdr3_aa: CASSLTGGEQYF
v_call: TRBV2; d_call: .; j_call: TRBJ1-4; clone_size: once; cdr3_nt: TGTGCCAGCAGTGAAGCCCCCGGGGGGGTTTATGAAAAACTGTTTTTT; cdr3_aa: CASSEAPGGVYEKLFF
v_call: TRBV7-2; d_call: TRBD2; j_call: TRBJ2-7; clone_size: once; cdr3_nt: TGTGCCAGCAGCCTCTCTCGACTAGCGGCCTACGAGCAGTACTTC; cdr3_aa: CASSLSRLAAYEQYF
v_call: TRBV5-4; d_call: TRBD2; j_call: TRBJ2-7; clone_size: .; cdr3_nt: TGTGCCAGCAGTCTCGGGGGGGCCGGGGAGCAGTACTTC; cdr3_aa: CASSLGGAGEQYF
v_call: TRBV29-1; d_call: .; j_call: TRBJ1-1; clone_size: .; cdr3_nt: TGCAGCGTCGCCCTAGGAGGGGACACTGAAGCTTTCTTT; cdr3_aa: CSVALGGDTEAFF
v_call: TRBV7-6; d_call: .; j_call: TRBJ1-1; clone_size: once; cdr3_nt: TGTGCCAGCAGCTCCCAGGGTACTGAAGCTTTCTTT; cdr3_aa: CASSSQGTEAFF
v_call: TRBV28; d_call: .; j_call: TRBJ1-1; clone_size: .; cdr3_nt: TGTGCCAGCACTTCGTTAGGGGTCACTGAAGCTTTCTTT; cdr3_aa: CASTSLGVTEAFF